Ten or more counts support the clone carrying this T cell receptor (beta chain). Time point defined: newly diagnosed GD, antithyroid drugs for less than 3 months. Extracted PBMC RNA gave rise to the TCR library. CDR3 regions were amplified by Arm-PCR using iRepertoire HTBI primers to build TCR beta libraries. TCRdb independently ran MiXCR on the multiplex PCR reads; one entry per CDR3 protein. The table has about 450,000 distinct CDR3 sequences, roughly 17% seen once. The CDR3 runs to 14 residues. V was cut by 5 bases and J by 1 base, with 11 bases left in between. Germline V CDR1 and CDR2: SGHAT, FQDESV (reference sequence). The data belong to a study of regulatory T cells in long-lasting Graves disease. This same sample was also taken into another study, of T cells in Graves' hyperthyroidism and ophthalmopathy.

The specimen was peripheral blood mononuclear cells (PBMCs), collected at new diagnosis, from a patient treated with antithyroid drugs. This chain links TRBV11-1 with TRBJ1-1; D perhaps matches TRBD1 (6 bases). The receptor comes from a woman in her 30s with Graves disease. CDR3 sequence reads: CASSRRGGNTEAFF. The CDR3, as DNA: TGTGCCAGCAGCCGCAGGGGAGGGAACACTGAAGCTTTCTTT.